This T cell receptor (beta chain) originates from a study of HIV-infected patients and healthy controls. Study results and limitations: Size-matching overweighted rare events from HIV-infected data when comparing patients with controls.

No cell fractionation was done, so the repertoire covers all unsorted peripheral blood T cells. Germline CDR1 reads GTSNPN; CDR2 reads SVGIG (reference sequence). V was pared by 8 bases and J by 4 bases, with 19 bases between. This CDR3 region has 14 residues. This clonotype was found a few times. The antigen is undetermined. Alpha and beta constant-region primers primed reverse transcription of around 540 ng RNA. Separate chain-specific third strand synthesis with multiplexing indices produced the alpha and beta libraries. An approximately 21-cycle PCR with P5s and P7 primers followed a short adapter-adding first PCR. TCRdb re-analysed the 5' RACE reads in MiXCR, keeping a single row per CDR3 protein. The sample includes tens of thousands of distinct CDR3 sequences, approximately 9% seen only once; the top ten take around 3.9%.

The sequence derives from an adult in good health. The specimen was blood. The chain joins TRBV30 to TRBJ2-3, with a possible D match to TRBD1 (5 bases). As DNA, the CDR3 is TGTGCCAGCCGGGCCAAGGGGCCCGCAGATACGCAGTATTTT. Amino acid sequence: CASRAKGPADTQYF. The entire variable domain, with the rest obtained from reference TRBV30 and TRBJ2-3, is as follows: SQTIHQWPATLVQPVGSPLSLECTVEGTSNPNLYWYRQAAGRGLQLLFYSVGIGQISSEVPQNLSASRPQDRQFILSSKKLLLSDSGFYLCASRAKGPADTQYFGPGTRLTVL.